Sequencing of this TCR beta chain was carried out in a study of CD8+ T cells in alopecia areata. Across the whole study: The graft donors were approximately 6-12-month-old C3H/HeJ mice with spontaneous alopecia, and their skin went to approximately 7-11-week-old female C3H/HeJ mice.

RNA, once extracted, was reverse transcribed into cDNA for use as the sequencing template. Assay: immunoSEQ multiplex PCR; the TCRdb copy retains only in-frame clones and omits some. The sample contains approximately 300,000 clones, none occurring once; roughly 1.2% lies in the top ten. This clone was found a few times. Antigen: not known. The germline and genes are mouse ones. Other nucleotide sequences from this sample produce the same CDR3. Sorting relied on CD4, CD8alpha, NKG2D, NKG2ACE and other markers applied to pooled cutaneous lymph node cells. Points from the study as a whole: Scalp samples also yield sequences from resident alphabeta T cells of normal skin. Especially in alopecia totalis/universalis, lesional scalp showed greater clonality than normal scalp did.

The sequence derives from a C3H/HeJ mouse with alopecia areata. For the strain, the MHC haplotype given is H2-k. The source material was CD4+ T cells sorted from a lymph node.

The sequenced part of the CDR3 DNA is TGTGCCAGCAGTGATGCTTGGGGGGGCCAAGAC. Protein product: CASSDAWGGQD. The entire CDR3 is CASSDAWGGQDTQYF. V is TRBV13-1 and J is TRBJ2-5; 8 positions match TRBD2. The sequenced fragment ends 4 residues before the CDR3 boundary, so the rest is inferred from the germline J gene. The CDR3 consists of 15 residues. V lost 0 bases and J lost 2; bases outside the gene matches: 2. Germline V CDR1 and CDR2: NSHNY, SYGAGN.